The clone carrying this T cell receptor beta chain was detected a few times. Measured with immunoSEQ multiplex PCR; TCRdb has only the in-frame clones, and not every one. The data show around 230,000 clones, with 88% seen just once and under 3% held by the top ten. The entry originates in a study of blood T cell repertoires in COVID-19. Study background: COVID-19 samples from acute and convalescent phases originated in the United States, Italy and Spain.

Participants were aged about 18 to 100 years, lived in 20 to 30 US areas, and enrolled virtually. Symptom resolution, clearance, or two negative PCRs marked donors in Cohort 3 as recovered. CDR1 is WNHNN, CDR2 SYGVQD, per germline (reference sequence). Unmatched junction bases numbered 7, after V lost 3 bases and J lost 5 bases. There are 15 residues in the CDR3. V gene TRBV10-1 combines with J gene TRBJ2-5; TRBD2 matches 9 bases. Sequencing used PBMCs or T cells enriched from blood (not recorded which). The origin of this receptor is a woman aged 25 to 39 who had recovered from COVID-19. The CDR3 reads CASSEKAGGSETQYF. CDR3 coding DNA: TGCGCCAGCAGTGAAAAAGCGGGGGGTTCGGAGACCCAGTACTTC.